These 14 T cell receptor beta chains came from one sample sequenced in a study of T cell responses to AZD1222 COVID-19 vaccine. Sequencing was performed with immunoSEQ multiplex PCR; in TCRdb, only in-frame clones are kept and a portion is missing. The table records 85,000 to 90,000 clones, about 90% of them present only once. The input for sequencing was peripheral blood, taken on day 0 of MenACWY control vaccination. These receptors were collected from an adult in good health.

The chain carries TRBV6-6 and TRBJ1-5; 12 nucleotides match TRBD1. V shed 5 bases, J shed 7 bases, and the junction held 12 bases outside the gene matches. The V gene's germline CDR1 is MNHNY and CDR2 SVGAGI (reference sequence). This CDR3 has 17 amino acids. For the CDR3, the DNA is TGTGCCAGCAGTCTAACCTCCGGGACAGGGGGCAGGCAGCCCCAGCATTTT. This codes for CASSLTSGTGGRQPQHF.

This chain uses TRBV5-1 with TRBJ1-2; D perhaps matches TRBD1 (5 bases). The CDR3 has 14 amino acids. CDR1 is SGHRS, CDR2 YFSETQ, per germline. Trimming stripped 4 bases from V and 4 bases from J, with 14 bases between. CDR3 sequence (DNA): TGCGCCAGCAGCCAGGGCCCGGACCTCTATGGCTACACCTTC. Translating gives CASSQGPDLYGYTF.

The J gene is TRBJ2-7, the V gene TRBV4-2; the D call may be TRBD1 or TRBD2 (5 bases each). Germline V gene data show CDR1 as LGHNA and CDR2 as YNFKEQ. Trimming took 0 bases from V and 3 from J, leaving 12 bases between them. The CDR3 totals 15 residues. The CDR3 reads CASSQDWGSGYEQYF. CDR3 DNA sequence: TGTGCCAGCAGCCAAGATTGGGGGTCTGGCTACGAGCAGTACTTC.

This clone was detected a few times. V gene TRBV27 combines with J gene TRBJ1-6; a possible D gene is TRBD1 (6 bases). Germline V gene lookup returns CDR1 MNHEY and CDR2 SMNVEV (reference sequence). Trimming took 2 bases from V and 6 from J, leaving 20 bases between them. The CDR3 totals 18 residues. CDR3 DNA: TGTGCCAGCAGTTTAAAGTTCCCCCTCGGGACAAGTAATTCACCCCTCCACTTT. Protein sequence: CASSLKFPLGTSNSPLHF.

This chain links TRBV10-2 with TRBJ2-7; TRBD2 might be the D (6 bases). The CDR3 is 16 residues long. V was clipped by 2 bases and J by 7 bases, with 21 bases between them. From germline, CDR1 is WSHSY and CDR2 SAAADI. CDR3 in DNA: TGCGCCAGCAGTGAGCTATCGCGGGACTCCGAGAGGGAGCAGTACTTC. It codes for CASSELSRDSEREQYF.

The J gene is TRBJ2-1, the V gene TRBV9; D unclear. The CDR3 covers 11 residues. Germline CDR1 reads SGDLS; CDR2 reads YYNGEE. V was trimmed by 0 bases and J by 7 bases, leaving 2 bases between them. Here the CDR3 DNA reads TGTGCCAGCAGCGTAGAAAATGAGCAGTTCTTC. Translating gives CASSVENEQFF.

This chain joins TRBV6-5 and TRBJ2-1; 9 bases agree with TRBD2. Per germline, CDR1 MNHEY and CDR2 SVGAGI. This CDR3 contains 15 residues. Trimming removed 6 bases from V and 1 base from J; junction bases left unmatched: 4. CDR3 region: CASRASGMSYNEQFF. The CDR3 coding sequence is TGTGCCAGCAGGGCTAGCGGGATGTCCTACAATGAGCAGTTCTTC.

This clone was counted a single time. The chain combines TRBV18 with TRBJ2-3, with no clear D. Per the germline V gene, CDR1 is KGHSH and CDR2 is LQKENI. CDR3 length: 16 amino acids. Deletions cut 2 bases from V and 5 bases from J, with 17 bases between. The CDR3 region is CASSPSRVISKDTQYF. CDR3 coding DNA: TGTGCCAGCTCACCATCTAGGGTTATATCCAAAGATACGCAGTATTTT.

This chain's CDR3 is CASSSPVGGGIPGYNEQFF. The DNA of the CDR3 is TGTGCCAGCAGTTCCCCCGTGGGGGGAGGGATACCTGGGTACAATGAGCAGTTCTTC. J is TRBJ2-1 and V is TRBV27, with 7 bases identical to TRBD2. The V gene end was trimmed by 4 bases and the J gene end by 4 bases; junction bases not matched to a gene: 19. Germline CDR1 is MNHEY and CDR2 is SMNVEV (reference sequence). This CDR3 contains 19 residues.

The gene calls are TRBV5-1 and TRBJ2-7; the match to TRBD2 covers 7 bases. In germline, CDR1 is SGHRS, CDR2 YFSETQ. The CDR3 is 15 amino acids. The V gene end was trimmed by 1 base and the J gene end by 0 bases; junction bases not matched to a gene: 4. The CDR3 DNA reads TGCGCCAGCAGCTTGCTAGCGGCCAGCTCCTACGAGCAGTACTTC. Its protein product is CASSLLAASSYEQYF. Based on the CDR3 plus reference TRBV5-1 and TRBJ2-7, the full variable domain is KAGVTQTPRYLIKTRGQQVTLSCSPISGHRSVSWYQQTPGQGLQFLFEYFSETQRNKGNFPGRFSGRQFSNSRSEMNVSTLELGDSALYLCASSLLAASSYEQYFGPGTRLTVT.

The CDR3 nucleotides read TGTGCCAGCAGCAATAAAGAGGTCACAGGGGTAAGTAGACCGAATCAGCCCCAGCATTTT. Translating gives CASSNKEVTGVSRPNQPQHF. This chain links TRBV21-1 with TRBJ1-5; TRBD1, the D gene given by the table, was not confirmed from the DNA. TRBV21-1 is termed a pseudogene. The CDR3 is 20 residues long.

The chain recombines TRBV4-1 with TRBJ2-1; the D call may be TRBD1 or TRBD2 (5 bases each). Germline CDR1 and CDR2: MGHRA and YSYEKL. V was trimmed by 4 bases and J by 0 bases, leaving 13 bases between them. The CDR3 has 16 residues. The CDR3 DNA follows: TGCGCCAGCAGCCCTGGGGACGGTCGCTCCTACAATGAGCAGTTCTTC. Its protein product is CASSPGDGRSYNEQFF.

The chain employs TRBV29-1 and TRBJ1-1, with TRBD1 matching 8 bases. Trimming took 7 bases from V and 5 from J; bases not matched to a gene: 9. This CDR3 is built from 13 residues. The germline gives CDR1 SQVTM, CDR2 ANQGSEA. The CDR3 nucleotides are TGCAGCGGACAGGGGTCGGGAAGAACTGAAGCTTTCTTT. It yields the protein CSGQGSGRTEAFF.

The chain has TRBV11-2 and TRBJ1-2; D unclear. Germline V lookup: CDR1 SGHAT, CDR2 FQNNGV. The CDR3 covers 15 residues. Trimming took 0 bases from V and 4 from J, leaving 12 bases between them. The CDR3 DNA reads TGTGCCAGCAGCTTAGATCGGGCGGCAACCTATGGCTACACCTTC. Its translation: CASSLDRAATYGYTF.